The TCR beta chain described here comes from a study of T cells expressing NK-cell markers. The overall study: TCR beta repertoires came from sorted CD3+CD56+NKG2C+, CD3+CD56+NKG2C- and CD3+CD56-NKG2C+ T cells. Seven of the eight sequenced donors were classified as HCMV-seropositive, and one was classified as seronegative.

A 5'RACE template switching approach incorporating UMIs was used to make TCR beta cDNA. TCRdb reprocessed the 5' RACE reads and stores each CDR3 protein as one record, lacking DNA. The data show 550,000 or so distinct CDR3 sequences, and the top ten clones hold about 3.6%. Notes on the study in general: The CD3+CD56-NKG2C+ fraction was also led by these clonotypes in several donors.

To note about this clonotype: No antigen is known for it.

The CDR3 is 19 residues long. Looked up from germline, CDR1 is LGHNA and CDR2 is YNFKEQ. The sample consisted of blood T cells: a sorted CD56 or NKG2C T cell subset, CD4+ or CD8+ T cells, or bulk PBMC T cells (not recorded which). The TCR originated in a man aged 18 to 30 in good health. The chain combines TRBV4-2 with TRBJ2-4. The CDR3 is CASSQDNLRARRVKNIQYF.